Sequencing of this T cell receptor (beta chain) was carried out in a study of blood T cell repertoires in COVID-19. The CDR3 is made up of 18 amino acids. V lost 0 bases to trimming and J lost 0 bases, with 14 bases between them. CDR1 and CDR2 from the germline V gene are LGHDT and YNNKEL (reference sequence). The protocol was immunoSEQ multiplex PCR, while the TCRdb copy is restricted to in-frame clones and leaves out a portion. This sample has roughly 150,000 clones, with about 80% found just once. Living in 24 US areas, the participants were between about 18 and 100 years of age. Before being deemed recovered, Cohort 3 donors had two negative PCRs, clearance, or symptom resolution.

The rearrangement uses TRBV3-1 (or the pseudogene TRBV3-2) and TRBJ2-2, with D possibly being TRBD2 (5 bases). The TCR sequence derives from a woman in her forties or fifties who had recovered from COVID-19. Sequenced input: PBMCs or T cells enriched from blood (not recorded which). The CDR3 spells CASSQDYFGVPNTGELFF. CDR3 DNA sequence: TGTGCCAGCAGCCAAGACTATTTCGGGGTCCCGAACACCGGGGAGCTGTTTTTT.